A selection of T cell receptor beta chains follows, all from one sample in a study of cytomegalovirus exposure and HLA in healthy donors. The table came from immunoSEQ multiplex PCR; TCRdb's copy has only in-frame clones and leaves some out. The sample includes 50,000 or so clones, under 90% of them seen just once. The sample was PBMCs. The source of these receptors is a woman younger than 30 in good health and CMV-seronegative. The CDR3 runs from the conserved cysteine through the conserved F or W. D genes are given only for firm matches. Expanded clones get a size class; other rows say once, few or many, or leave the size out.

CDR3: CASSSSGNSNQPQHF
DNA: TGTGCCAGCAGCTCCTCCGGGAATAGCAATCAGCCCCAGCATTTT
size: .
V: TRBV7-9
length: 15
D: .
J: TRBJ1-5

CDR3: CASSSGTDQPQHF
DNA: TGTGCCAGCAGCTCCGGGACAGATCAGCCCCAGCATTTT
size: .
V: TRBV7-2
length: 13
D: TRBD1
J: TRBJ1-5

CDR3: CASSFLGGTYEQYF
DNA: TGTGCCAGCAGCTTTCTTGGCGGAACCTACGAGCAGTACTTC
size: .
V: TRBV5-4
length: 14
D: .
J: TRBJ2-7

CDR3: CASSRGRTTGDRGVLTF
DNA: TGTGCCAGTAGTAGGGGCCGAACAACAGGGGATAGAGGCGTCCTGACTTTC
size: .
V: TRBV19
length: 17
D: TRBD1
J: TRBJ2-6

CDR3: CASSPELTGELFF
DNA: TGTGCCAGCAGCCCGGAGTTGACCGGGGAGCTGTTTTTT
size: .
V: TRBV2
length: 13
D: .
J: TRBJ2-2

CDR3: CASSVGQAPYEQYF
DNA: TGTGCCAGCAGCGTGGGACAGGCACCTTACGAGCAGTACTTC
size: .
V: TRBV9
length: 14
D: TRBD1
J: TRBJ2-7

CDR3: CASSSPLRGETQYF
DNA: TGTGCCAGCAGTTCCCCCTTAAGGGGCGAGACCCAGTACTTC
size: .
V: TRBV27
length: 14
D: .
J: TRBJ2-5

CDR3: CSVEIWLAGSGRRGNEQFF
DNA: TGCAGCGTTGAAATCTGGTTGGCCGGTAGCGGGAGACGGGGCAATGAGCAGTTCTTC
size: .
V: TRBV29-1
length: 19
D: TRBD2
J: TRBJ2-1

CDR3: CSSSTPSRELPEVGFF
DNA: TGTTCCAGCAGCACCCCTTCGCGGGAGCTCCCAGAGGTTGGGTTCTTC
size: once
V: TRBV7-9
length: 16
D: TRBD2
J: TRBJ2-1

CDR3: CASSFTGANVLTF
DNA: TGTGCCAGCAGCTTCACTGGGGCCAACGTCCTGACTTTC
size: .
V: TRBV7-3
length: 13
D: .
J: TRBJ2-6

CDR3: CASSERAGSPYEQYF
DNA: TGTGCCAGCAGTGAACGGGCAGGGTCCCCCTACGAGCAGTACTTC
size: .
V: TRBV6-1
length: 15
D: .
J: TRBJ2-7

CDR3: CASSGTGTNTEAFF
DNA: TGCGCCAGCAGCGGGACAGGGACCAACACTGAAGCTTTCTTT
size: .
V: TRBV5-1
length: 14
D: TRBD1
J: TRBJ1-1

CDR3: CASKVQGNYQETQYF
DNA: TGTGCCAGCAAAGTACAGGGCAATTACCAAGAGACCCAGTACTTC
size: .
V: TRBV10-3
length: 15
D: .
J: TRBJ2-5

CDR3: CASSPPPQWNTEAFF
DNA: TGTGCCAGCTCACCTCCCCCCCAGTGGAACACTGAAGCTTTCTTT
size: .
V: TRBV18
length: 15
D: .
J: TRBJ1-1

CDR3: CASSLSRVGNQPQHF
DNA: TGTGCCAGCAGTCTATCCCGGGTGGGCAATCAGCCCCAGCATTTT
size: .
V: TRBV27
length: 15
D: .
J: TRBJ1-5

CDR3: CASRRTTGELFF
DNA: TGTGCCAGTAGGAGAACCACCGGGGAGCTGTTTTTT
size: .
V: TRBV19
length: 12
D: .
J: TRBJ2-2

CDR3: CASGLAGERAGELFF
DNA: TGTGCCAGCGGACTAGCGGGAGAAAGGGCCGGGGAGCTGTTTTTT
size: once
V: TRBV10-3
length: 15
D: TRBD2
J: TRBJ2-2

CDR3: CASSENRDQPQHF
DNA: TGTGCCAGTAGCGAGAACAGGGATCAGCCCCAGCATTTT
size: .
V: TRBV19
length: 13
D: .
J: TRBJ1-5

CDR3: CASSLNTGELFF
DNA: TGTGCCAGCAGCCTGAACACCGGGGAGCTGTTTTTT
size: .
V: TRBV6-6
length: 12
D: .
J: TRBJ2-2

CDR3: CASSSQVSGANVLTF
DNA: TGTGCCAGCAGTTCACAGGTCTCTGGGGCCAACGTCCTGACTTTC
size: few
V: TRBV11-1
length: 15
D: .
J: TRBJ2-6

CDR3: CASTKTGARNTIYF
DNA: TGTGCCAGCACCAAGACAGGGGCCAGAAACACCATATATTTT
size: .
V: TRBV6-5
length: 14
D: TRBD1
J: TRBJ1-3

CDR3: CSSSPVGRAGGDNEQFF
DNA: TGTTCCAGCAGCCCAGTCGGACGAGCGGGAGGGGACAATGAGCAGTTCTTC
size: .
V: TRBV7-9
length: 17
D: TRBD2
J: TRBJ2-1

CDR3: CASSGTGRARTEAFF
DNA: TGTGCCAGCAGCGGGACAGGGCGGGCTAGGACTGAAGCTTTCTTT
size: .
V: TRBV27
length: 15
D: TRBD1
J: TRBJ1-1

CDR3: CASSQDLAGGPKETQYF
DNA: TGCGCCAGCAGCCAAGACTTGGCGGGAGGGCCGAAGGAGACCCAGTACTTC
size: .
V: TRBV4-1
length: 17
D: TRBD2
J: TRBJ2-5

CDR3: CAISAGGTSRNEQFF
DNA: TGTGCCATCAGTGCGGGAGGGACTAGTCGCAATGAGCAGTTCTTC
size: .
V: TRBV10-3
length: 15
D: TRBD2
J: TRBJ2-1

CDR3: CASNGDNEQFF
DNA: TGTGCCAGCAATGGAGACAATGAGCAGTTCTTC
size: once
V: TRBV21-1
length: 11
D: .
J: TRBJ2-1